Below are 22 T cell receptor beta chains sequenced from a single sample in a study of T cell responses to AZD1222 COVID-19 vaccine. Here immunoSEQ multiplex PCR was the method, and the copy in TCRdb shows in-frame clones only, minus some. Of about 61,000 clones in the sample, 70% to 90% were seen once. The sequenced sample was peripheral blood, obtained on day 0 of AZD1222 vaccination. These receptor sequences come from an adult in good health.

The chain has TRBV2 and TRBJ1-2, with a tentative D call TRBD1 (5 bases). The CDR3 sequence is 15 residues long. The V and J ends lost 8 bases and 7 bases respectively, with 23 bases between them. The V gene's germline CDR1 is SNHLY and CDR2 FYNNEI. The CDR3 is CASDTSPPGLRGYTF. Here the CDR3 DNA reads TGTGCCAGCGATACATCGCCCCCAGGGCTTCGTGGCTACACCTTC.

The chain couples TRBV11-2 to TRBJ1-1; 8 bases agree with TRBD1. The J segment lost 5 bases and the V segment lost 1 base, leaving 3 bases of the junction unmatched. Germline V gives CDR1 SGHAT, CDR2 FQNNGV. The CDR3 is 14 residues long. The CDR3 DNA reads TGTGCCAGCAGCTTAGCGCAGGGGGCTACTGAAGCTTTCTTT. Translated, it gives CASSLAQGATEAFF.

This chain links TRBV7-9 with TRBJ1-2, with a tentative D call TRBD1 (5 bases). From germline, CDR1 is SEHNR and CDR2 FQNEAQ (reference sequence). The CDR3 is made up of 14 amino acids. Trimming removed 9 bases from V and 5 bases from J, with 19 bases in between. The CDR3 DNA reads TGTGCCAGTGATATACTGGGGGGACCTTATGGCTACACCTTC. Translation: CASDILGGPYGYTF.

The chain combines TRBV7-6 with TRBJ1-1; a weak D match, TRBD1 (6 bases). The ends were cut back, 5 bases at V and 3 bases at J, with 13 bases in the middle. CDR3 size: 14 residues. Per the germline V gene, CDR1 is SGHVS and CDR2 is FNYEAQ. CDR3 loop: CASSRGGAHTEAFF. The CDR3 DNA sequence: TGTGCCAGCAGCCGAGGGGGGGCTCACACTGAAGCTTTCTTT.

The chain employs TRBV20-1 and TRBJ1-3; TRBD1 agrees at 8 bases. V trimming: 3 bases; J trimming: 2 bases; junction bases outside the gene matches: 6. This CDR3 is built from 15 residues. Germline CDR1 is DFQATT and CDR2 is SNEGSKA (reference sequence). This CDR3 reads CSASVGGQAGNTIYF. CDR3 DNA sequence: TGCAGTGCTAGTGTCGGGGGACAGGCTGGAAACACCATATATTTT.

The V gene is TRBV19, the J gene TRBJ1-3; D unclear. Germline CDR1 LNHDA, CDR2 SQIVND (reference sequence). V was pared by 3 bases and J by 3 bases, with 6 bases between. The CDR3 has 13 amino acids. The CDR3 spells CASSMQFGNTIYF. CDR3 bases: TGTGCCAGTAGTATGCAGTTTGGAAACACCATATATTTT.

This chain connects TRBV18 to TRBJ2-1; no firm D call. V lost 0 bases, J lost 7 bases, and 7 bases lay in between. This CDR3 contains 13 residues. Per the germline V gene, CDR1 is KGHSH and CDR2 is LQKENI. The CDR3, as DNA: TGTGCCAGCTCACCACCGGAGACGAATGAGCAGTTCTTC. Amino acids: CASSPPETNEQFF.

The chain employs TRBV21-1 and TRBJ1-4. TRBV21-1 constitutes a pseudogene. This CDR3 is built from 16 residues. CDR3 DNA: TGTGCCAGCAGCAAACGGGGGGGGTCCGTTAGAGAAAAACTGTTTTTT. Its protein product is CASSKRGGSVREKLFF.

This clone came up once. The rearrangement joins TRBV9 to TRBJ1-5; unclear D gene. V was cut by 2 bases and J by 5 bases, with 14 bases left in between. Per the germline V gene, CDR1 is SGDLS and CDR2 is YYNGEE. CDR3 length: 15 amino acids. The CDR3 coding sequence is TGTGCCAGCAGCGTTGAGGGAGCCATAGATCAGCCCCAGCATTTT. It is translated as CASSVEGAIDQPQHF.

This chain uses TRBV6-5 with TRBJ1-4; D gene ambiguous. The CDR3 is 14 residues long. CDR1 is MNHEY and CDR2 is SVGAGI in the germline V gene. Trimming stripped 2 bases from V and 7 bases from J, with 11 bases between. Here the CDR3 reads CASSYKGLAEKLFF. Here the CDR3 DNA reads TGTGCCAGCAGTTACAAGGGTCTTGCTGAAAAACTGTTTTTT.

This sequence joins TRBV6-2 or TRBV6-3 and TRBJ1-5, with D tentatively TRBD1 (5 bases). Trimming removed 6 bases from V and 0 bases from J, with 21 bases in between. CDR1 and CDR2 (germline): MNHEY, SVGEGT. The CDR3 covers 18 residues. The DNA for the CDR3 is TGTGCCAGCAGCCCTTTTACCCACAGGAAAAATAGCAATCAGCCCCAGCATTTT. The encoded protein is CASSPFTHRKNSNQPQHF.

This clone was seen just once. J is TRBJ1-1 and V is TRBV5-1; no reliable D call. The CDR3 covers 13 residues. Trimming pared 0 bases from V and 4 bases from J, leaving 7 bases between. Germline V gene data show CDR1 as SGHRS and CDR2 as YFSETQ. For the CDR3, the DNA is TGCGCCAGCAGCTTGGGGATTGGCACTGAAGCTTTCTTT. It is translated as CASSLGIGTEAFF.

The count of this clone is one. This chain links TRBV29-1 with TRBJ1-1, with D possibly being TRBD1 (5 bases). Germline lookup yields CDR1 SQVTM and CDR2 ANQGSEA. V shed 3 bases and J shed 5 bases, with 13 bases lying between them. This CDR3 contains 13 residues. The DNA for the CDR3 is TGCAGCGTTGAGAGCGCCTGGGGGACTGAAGCTTTCTTT. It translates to CSVESAWGTEAFF.

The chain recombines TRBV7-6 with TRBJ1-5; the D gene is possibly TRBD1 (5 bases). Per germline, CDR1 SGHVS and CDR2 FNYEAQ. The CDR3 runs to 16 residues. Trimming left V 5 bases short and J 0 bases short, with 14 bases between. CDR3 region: CASSPGGGYSNQPQHF. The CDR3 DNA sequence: TGTGCCAGCAGCCCCGGGGGGGGATATAGCAATCAGCCCCAGCATTTT.

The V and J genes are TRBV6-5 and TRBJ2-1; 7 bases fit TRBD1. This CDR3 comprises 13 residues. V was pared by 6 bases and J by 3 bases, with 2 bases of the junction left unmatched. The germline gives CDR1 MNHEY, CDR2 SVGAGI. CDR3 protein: CASSRTGYNEQFF. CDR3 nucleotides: TGTGCCAGCAGCAGGACAGGCTACAATGAGCAGTTCTTC.

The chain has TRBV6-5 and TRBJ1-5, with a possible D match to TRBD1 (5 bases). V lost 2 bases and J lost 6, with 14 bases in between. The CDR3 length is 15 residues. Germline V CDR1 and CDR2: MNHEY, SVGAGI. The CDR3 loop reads CASSYRGGRGQPQHF. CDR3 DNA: TGTGCCAGCAGTTACCGGGGGGGGAGGGGTCAGCCCCAGCATTTT.

DNA for the CDR3: TGTGCCGGATCTCAGGTACTCAATCAGCCCCAGCATTTT. Translated: CAGSQVLNQPQHF. The V gene is TRBV6-5, the J gene TRBJ1-5; D is ambiguous. In germline, CDR1 is MNHEY, CDR2 SVGAGI. The CDR3 runs 13 residues. Trimming left V 11 bases short and J 3 bases short, with 14 bases between.

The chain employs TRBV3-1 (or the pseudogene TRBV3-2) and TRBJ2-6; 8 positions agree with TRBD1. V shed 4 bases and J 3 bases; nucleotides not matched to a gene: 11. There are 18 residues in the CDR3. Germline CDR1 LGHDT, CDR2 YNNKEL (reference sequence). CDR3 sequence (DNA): TGTGCCAGCAGCCCCAGGGGGCAGGGAGAAAGTGGGGCCAACGTCCTGACTTTC. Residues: CASSPRGQGESGANVLTF.

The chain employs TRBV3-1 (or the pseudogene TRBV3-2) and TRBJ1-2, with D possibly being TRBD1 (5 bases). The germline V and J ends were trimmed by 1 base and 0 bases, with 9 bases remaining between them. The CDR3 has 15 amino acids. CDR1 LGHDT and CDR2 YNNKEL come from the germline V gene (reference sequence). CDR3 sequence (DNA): TGTGCCAGCAGCCAAGGGACACTCGCTAACTATGGCTACACCTTC. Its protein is CASSQGTLANYGYTF.

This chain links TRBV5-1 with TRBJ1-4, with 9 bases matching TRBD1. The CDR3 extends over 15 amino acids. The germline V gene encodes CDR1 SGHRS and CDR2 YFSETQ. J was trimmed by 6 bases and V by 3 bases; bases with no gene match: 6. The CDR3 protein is CASSWGGTGYEKLFF. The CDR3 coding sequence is TGCGCCAGCAGCTGGGGCGGGACAGGGTATGAAAAACTGTTTTTT.

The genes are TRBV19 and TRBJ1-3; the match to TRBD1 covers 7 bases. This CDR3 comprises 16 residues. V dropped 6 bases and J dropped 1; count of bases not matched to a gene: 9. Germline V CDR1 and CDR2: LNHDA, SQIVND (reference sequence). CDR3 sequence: CASRLTGRLSGNTIYF. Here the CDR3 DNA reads TGTGCCAGTAGGCTGACAGGGCGGCTTTCTGGAAACACCATATATTTT. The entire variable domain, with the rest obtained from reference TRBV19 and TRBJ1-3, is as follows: DGGITQSPKYLFRKEGQNVTLSCEQNLNHDAMYWYRQDPGQGLRLIYYSQIVNDFQKGDIAEGYSVSREKKESFPLTVTSAQKNPTAFYLCASRLTGRLSGNTIYFGEGSWLTVV.

CDR3 sequence reads: CATKPGGSNQPQHF. The CDR3 DNA follows: TGTGCCACTAAGCCGGGGGGTAGCAATCAGCCCCAGCATTTT. This chain connects TRBV19 to TRBJ1-5; D may be TRBD1 (5 bases). Germline lookup yields CDR1 LNHDA and CDR2 SQIVND (reference sequence). The V gene lost 10 bases and the J gene lost 0 bases, with 13 bases spanning the gap. The CDR3 spans 14 residues.